Each of the 10 T cell receptor beta chains below was sequenced from the same sample in a study of blood T cell repertoires in COVID-19. The repertoire was sequenced with immunoSEQ multiplex PCR; TCRdb's copy has only in-frame clones and lacks some. The sample has tens of thousands of clones, roughly 87% seen once. Input material: peripheral blood. The receptor source for this set is a man aged 80 or over in a cohort sampled during active COVID-19.

This chain links TRBV2 with TRBJ2-5; D possibly corresponds to TRBD1 (6 bases). Germline V CDR1 and CDR2: SNHLY, FYNNEI. The CDR3 is made up of 15 amino acids. The V gene lost 4 bases and the J gene lost 2 bases, with 14 bases spanning the gap. CDR3 loop: CASSGARGEQETQYF. The CDR3 bases are TGTGCCAGCAGTGGGGCCAGGGGTGAGCAAGAGACCCAGTACTTC.

This clone was picked up a small number of times. The chain carries TRBV2 and TRBJ1-1, with 7 positions matching TRBD1. J gave up 1 base and V 4 bases, and 6 bases lay outside the gene matches. Germline V CDR1 and CDR2: SNHLY, FYNNEI. The CDR3 has 15 amino acids. The CDR3 DNA follows: TGTGCCAGCAGTGGTTCAGGGACAGCGAACACTGAAGCTTTCTTT. It translates to CASSGSGTANTEAFF.

The rearrangement uses TRBV5-4 and TRBJ1-1; D is ambiguous. The CDR3 is made up of 15 amino acids. V was clipped by 4 bases and J by 4 bases, with 17 bases between them. Germline CDR1 reads SGHNT; CDR2 reads YYREEE (reference sequence). CDR3 in amino acids: CASSLGQSISTEAFF. The CDR3 coding sequence is TGTGCCAGCAGCCTTGGGCAGAGCATTAGCACTGAAGCTTTCTTT.

This chain joins TRBV20-1 and TRBJ2-7; 9 bases are shared with TRBD1. The ends lost 3 bases at V and 3 bases at J; junction bases unmatched: 9. The germline V gene encodes CDR1 DFQATT and CDR2 SNEGSKA (reference sequence). The CDR3 has 15 residues. This CDR3 reads CSASTGTGKIYEQYF. DNA of the CDR3: TGCAGTGCTAGTACCGGGACAGGGAAGATCTACGAGCAGTACTTC.

The genes are TRBV5-1 and TRBJ2-7, with a tentative D call TRBD1 (5 bases). Germline V gene data show CDR1 as SGHRS and CDR2 as YFSETQ. Trimming stripped 0 bases from V and 3 bases from J, with 10 bases between. The CDR3 covers 14 residues. The CDR3: CASSLGQTVYEQYF. The CDR3 DNA reads as TGCGCCAGCAGCTTGGGTCAGACAGTCTACGAGCAGTACTTC.

This chain uses TRBV7-2 with TRBJ2-3; a possible D gene is TRBD2 (5 bases). From germline, CDR1 is SGHTA and CDR2 FQGNSA. There are 13 residues in the CDR3. V dropped 7 bases and J dropped 1 base, with 9 bases sitting between them. CDR3 region: CASTFGGTDTQYF. CDR3 nucleotides: TGTGCCAGCACCTTCGGGGGCACAGATACGCAGTATTTT.

A word on this clone: Compared with germline, one end of the junction differs, possibly owing to a read error. This chain connects TRBV7-7 to TRBJ2-5; 9 bases align to TRBD2. The CDR3 is 14 residues long. Germline CDR1 SSHAT, CDR2 FNYEAQ (reference sequence). The CDR3 here is CASSLAGERETQYF. The CDR3 DNA reads as TGTGCTAGCAGCTTAGCGGGAGAGAGGGAGACCCAGTACTTC.

The chain links TRBV2 to TRBJ2-6; D remains ambiguous. The germline V gene has CDR1 SNHLY and CDR2 FYNNEI. The CDR3 has 16 residues. Trimming took 6 bases from V and 4 from J, leaving 16 bases between them. The CDR3 here is CASSLSAVGGANVLTF. The DNA for the CDR3 is TGTGCCAGCAGCCTTTCTGCGGTCGGCGGGGCCAACGTCCTGACTTTC.

The chain combines TRBV18 with TRBJ2-3; 7 nucleotides align to TRBD1. From germline, CDR1 is KGHSH and CDR2 LQKENI. Trimming removed 5 bases from V and 0 bases from J; junction bases left unmatched: 8. This CDR3 has 16 residues. The CDR3 bases are TGTGCCAGCTCAAGGACAGGATTGTCGAGCACAGATACGCAGTATTTT. This translates into CASSRTGLSSTDTQYF.

This chain uses TRBV7-8 with TRBJ1-5; 9 bases fit TRBD1. V lost 5 bases and J lost 6; bases outside the gene matches: 8. Germline lookup yields CDR1 SGHVS and CDR2 FQNEAQ. CDR3 length equals 15 residues. The CDR3 DNA reads TGTGCCAGCAGCGTACAGGGGGCTGGAAGTCAGCCCCAGCATTTT. Translating it yields CASSVQGAGSQPQHF.